Below, 23 T cell receptor beta chains from the same sample are listed, as sequenced in a study of T cells in Graves' hyperthyroidism and ophthalmopathy (dated 2019 in TCRdb). Receptors were amplified or captured by multiplex PCR. Instrument used: Illumina HiSeq 2000. TCR beta CDR3 regions were amplified from RNA transcripts. The TCR CDR3 was subjected to a first round of RT-PCR using the HTBI primer set and the Qiagen OneStep RT-PCR kit. Through fastp at Q25 and MiXCR, TCRdb rebuilt clones from the public reads, retaining in-frame beta chains. For every CDR3 protein sequence, its rows merge into one entry that carries the most common genes and DNA. The sample profile shows hundreds of thousands of distinct CDR3 sequences; approximately 40% of them were found once. Of the sample, approximately 8.7% falls within the top ten clones. Input material: blood. These receptors were obtained from a man younger than 35 with Graves' hyperthyroidism.

V gene TRBV5-4 combines with J gene TRBJ1-1; D gene ambiguous. Trimming removed 0 bases at V and 1 base at J, with 10 bases between. The germline V gene has CDR1 SGHNT and CDR2 YYREEE (reference sequence). The CDR3 is made up of 15 amino acids. The CDR3 DNA reads as TGTGCCAGCAGCTTGGACAGCCCATCGAACACTGAAGCTTTCTTT. It encodes CASSLDSPSNTEAFF.

This clonotype was observed a handful of times. The chain employs TRBV20-1 and TRBJ2-5; D not certain. The CDR3 covers 13 residues. Per germline, CDR1 DFQATT and CDR2 SNEGSKA (reference sequence). V was shortened by 6 bases and J by 7 bases, with 18 bases between the two germline ends. CDR3 loop: CSATFGGEMTQYF. CDR3 nucleotides: TGCAGTGCGACCTTCGGTGGAGAGATGACCCAGTACTTC.

A few counts support this clonotype. The rearrangement links TRBV6-1 to TRBJ2-2, with D unclear. The CDR3 totals 10 residues. CDR1 and CDR2 from the germline V gene are MNHNS and SASEGT. The CDR3 loop reads CATLSGELFF. The CDR3 DNA is TGTGCTACTCTATCCGGGGAGCTGTTTTTT.

This clonotype was seen at least ten times. The chain couples TRBV7-2 to TRBJ1-6; 8 nucleotides agree with TRBD1. The CDR3 is 15 amino acids. V shed 6 bases and J 5 bases; nucleotides not matched to a gene: 6. Germline lookup yields CDR1 SGHTA and CDR2 FQGNSA. The CDR3 region is CASRRTGPNNSPLHF. The CDR3 DNA sequence: TGTGCCAGCAGAAGGACAGGGCCGAATAATTCACCCCTCCACTTT.

The rearrangement uses TRBV10-3 and TRBJ2-2; no definite D call. The CDR3 consists of 11 residues. In germline, CDR1 is ENHRY, CDR2 SYGVKD. With 10 bases removed from V and 5 bases from J, the gap between germline ends came to 8 bases. The CDR3 is CASETTGELFF. The CDR3 bases are TGTGCCAGCGAGACGACCGGGGAGCTGTTTTTT.

This clonotype was observed a few times. V and J are TRBV9 and TRBJ1-1; D is perhaps TRBD1 (5 bases). This CDR3 spans 17 amino acids. Germline-derived CDR1 and CDR2 are SGDLS and YYNGEE. Trimming took 3 bases from V and 3 from J, leaving 21 bases between them. CDR3 protein: CASSASGRGVGDTEAFF. Written as DNA, the CDR3 is TGTGCCAGCAGCGCTAGTGGGCGTGGGGTGGGGGACACTGAAGCTTTCTTT.

The V call is TRBV4-1, the J call TRBJ2-2, with D tentatively TRBD1 (6 bases). CDR1 is MGHRA, CDR2 YSYEKL, per germline. The CDR3 totals 14 residues. The V end was cut by 1 base, the J end by 5 bases, with 8 bases between. CDR3 sequence (DNA): TGCGCCAGCAGCCAAGGGGGGCCAACCGGGGAGCTGTTTTTT. The encoded protein is CASSQGGPTGELFF.

This clonotype was counted at least ten times. V gene TRBV29-1 combines with J gene TRBJ2-7; tentatively, D is TRBD2 (5 bases). The CDR3 covers 13 residues. Trimming removed 6 bases from V and 0 bases from J, with 12 bases in between. Germline V gene lookup returns CDR1 SQVTM and CDR2 ANQGSEA. CDR3 bases: TGCAGCGTACCTGCGGGCAGCTCCTACGAGCAGTACTTC. Its protein product is CSVPAGSSYEQYF.

This clonotype was observed a handful of times. V usage is TRBV19 and J usage is TRBJ1-6; D possibly corresponds to TRBD1 (5 bases). Germline V gene data show CDR1 as LNHDA and CDR2 as SQIVND (reference sequence). Trimming shortened V by 9 bases and J by 6 bases, and 18 bases separated the two germline ends. The CDR3 is 15 residues long. In nucleotides, the CDR3 is TGTGCCAGCCGGGTAGGGGAGCGAAGTAATTCACCCCTCCACTTT. Translation: CASRVGERSNSPLHF.

J is TRBJ1-1 and V is TRBV5-6, with D unclear. Germline CDR1 reads SGHDT; CDR2 reads YYEEEE. This CDR3 has 12 amino acids. Between the trimmed V and J ends, which lost 0 bases and 6 bases, there was a span of 6 bases. The CDR3 sequence: CASSLAAAEAFF. In DNA, the CDR3 is TGTGCCAGCAGCTTGGCCGCCGCTGAAGCTTTCTTT.

V and J are TRBV10-3 and TRBJ1-6; possible D gene TRBD1, 5 bases. The CDR3 consists of 14 residues. V lost 3 bases, J lost 5 bases, and 8 bases lay in between. The germline CDR1 and CDR2 sequences are ENHRY and SYGVKD. The CDR3 nucleotides read TGTGCCATCAGTGAAGGGACGAATAATTCACCCCTCCACTTT. This gives the protein CAISEGTNNSPLHF.

V and J are TRBV15 and TRBJ1-4, with 7 nucleotides matching TRBD1. Trimming took 3 bases from V and 6 from J; bases not matched to a gene: 7. The CDR3 extends over 15 amino acids. Germline V gene sequence: CDR1 LNHNV, CDR2 YYDKDF (reference sequence). The CDR3 DNA is TGTGCCACCAGCAGCGAACAGGGGAGGGATGAAAAACTGTTTTTT. Amino acids: CATSSEQGRDEKLFF. The full variable domain, completed using reference TRBV15 and TRBJ1-4, is DAMVIQNPRYQVTQFGKPVTLSCSQTLNHNVMYWYQQKSSQAPKLLFHYYDKDFNNEADTPDNFQSRRPNTSFCFLDIRSPGLGDTAMYLCATSSEQGRDEKLFFGSGTQLSVL.

Concerning this clonotype: The junction departs from the called germline gene at one end, perhaps through a read error. The chain's CDR3 is CASSQAPGTNEKLFF. The DNA of the CDR3 is TGCGCCAGCAGCCAAGCTCCGGGAACTAATGAAAAACTGTTTTTT. The rearrangement links TRBV7-9 to TRBJ1-4, with D hard to call. The CDR3 sequence is 15 residues long. CDR1 and CDR2 from the germline V gene are SEHNR and FQNEAQ (reference sequence).

This clonotype was detected many times. The gene calls are TRBV20-1 and TRBJ2-7, with 7 bases identical to TRBD2. The germline gives CDR1 DFQATT, CDR2 SNEGSKA (reference sequence). With V trimmed by 6 bases and J by 0 bases, 8 bases remained unmatched. This CDR3 has 14 residues. The CDR3 here is CSAPGEGRSYEQYF. As DNA, the CDR3 is TGCAGTGCGCCTGGGGAGGGTCGCTCCTACGAGCAGTACTTC.

V usage is TRBV29-1 and J usage is TRBJ1-4, with no clear D. The CDR3 length is 12 residues. Per germline, CDR1 SQVTM and CDR2 ANQGSEA. The CDR3 DNA is TGCACGGTCCGGAGCGAGAATGAAAAACTGTTTTTT. Its protein product is CTVRSENEKLFF.

A note on this clonotype: One base away lies a much larger clone, so this may be a sequencing read error. The chain joins TRBV10-1 to TRBJ2-7, with D maybe TRBD2 (5 bases). This CDR3 is built from 12 residues. Trimming shortened V by 10 bases and J by 2 bases, and 12 bases separated the two germline ends. Germline CDR1 WNHNN, CDR2 SYGVQD (reference sequence). CDR3 DNA sequence: TGCGCCACCTCGGGGTCCCCCTACGAGCAGTACTTC. Translating it yields CATSGSPYEQYF.

The rearrangement links TRBV10-3 to TRBJ2-1; 9 bases map to TRBD2. The V gene end was trimmed by 9 bases and the J gene end by 7 bases; junction bases not matched to a gene: 10. Germline V gene sequence: CDR1 ENHRY, CDR2 SYGVKD. CDR3 length: 14 amino acids. CDR3 coding DNA: TGTGCCATAGAAGGCGGGGGGGCTGGGAATGAGCAGTTCTTC. Its translation is CAIEGGGAGNEQFF.

The V call is TRBV6-5, the J call TRBJ2-5; D unresolved. This CDR3 has 13 amino acids. V lost 11 bases, J lost 2 bases, and 15 bases lay in between. Germline V gene lookup returns CDR1 MNHEY and CDR2 SVGAGI. CDR3 residues: CAVRAARQETQYF. In DNA form, the CDR3 reads TGTGCCGTCCGGGCAGCCAGACAAGAGACCCAGTACTTC.

This clonotype was observed at least ten times. The V call is TRBV15, the J call TRBJ1-1, with a weak D call TRBD1 (6 bases). The V and J ends lost 9 bases and 0 bases respectively, with 20 bases between them. CDR3 length equals 16 residues. The V gene's germline CDR1 is LNHNV and CDR2 YYDKDF (reference sequence). CDR3 protein: CATTARGAVMNTEAFF. Written as DNA, the CDR3 is TGTGCCACGACCGCACGGGGGGCGGTTATGAACACTGAAGCTTTCTTT.

There are many counts of this clonotype. The genes are TRBV5-1 and TRBJ1-5; D may be TRBD1 (5 bases). From germline, CDR1 is SGHRS and CDR2 YFSETQ. V dropped 4 bases and J dropped 7 bases, with 15 bases sitting between them. This CDR3 region has 14 residues. This CDR3 is CASSLGTLGQPQHF. The CDR3 bases are TGCGCCAGCAGCCTCGGGACTCTGGGGCAGCCCCAGCATTTT. The full variable domain, in which reference TRBV5-1 and TRBJ1-5 provide the parts outside the CDR3, is KAGVTQTPRYLIKTRGQQVTLSCSPISGHRSVSWYQQTPGQGLQFLFEYFSETQRNKGNFPGRFSGRQFSNSRSEMNVSTLELGDSALYLCASSLGTLGQPQHFGDGTRLSIL.

This clonotype has only a few counts. Mismatch with germline at one junction end may stem from a read error. The chain has TRBV10-3 and TRBJ1-4; D is uncertain. CDR1 and CDR2 from the germline V gene are ENHRY and SYGVKD. The length of the CDR3 is 14 residues. The CDR3 loop reads CASSSPGGNEKLFF. The CDR3 DNA follows: TGTGCCAGCAGTTCCCCCGGAGGGAATGAAAAACTGTTTTTT.

The rearrangement links TRBV5-6 to TRBJ2-5; possibly TRBD1 for D (6 bases). Trimming cost V 4 bases and J 5 bases, with 18 bases left between them. The length of the CDR3 is 15 residues. CDR1 is SGHDT, CDR2 YYEEEE, per germline. The CDR3: CASSALGQPGETQYF. CDR3 in DNA: TGTGCCAGCAGCGCCCTAGGACAGCCGGGGGAGACCCAGTACTTC.

The chain has TRBV12-3 or TRBV12-4 and TRBJ2-5; 7 nucleotides align to TRBD2. Germline trimming cut 7 bases from V and 4 bases from J; bases unmatched to any gene: 9. The CDR3 is 14 residues long. As DNA, the CDR3 is TGTGCCAGCACCCCGTGGGGGGGGGTAGAGACCCAGTACTTC. Residues: CASTPWGGVETQYF.